Listed below are T cell receptor beta chains from one sample, sequenced in a study of blood T cell repertoires in COVID-19. The repertoire was sequenced with immunoSEQ multiplex PCR; TCRdb's copy has only in-frame clones and lacks some. The sample shows roughly 160,000 clones, 88% of them seen only once. Sequencing was performed on peripheral blood. All receptors come from a man in his fifties who had recovered from COVID-19. CDR3s include the opening cysteine and the closing phenylalanine or tryptophan. Fields, in order: V gene, J gene, clone size, D gene, CDR3 DNA, CDR3 protein. D genes are given only for firm matches. The size field is filled for only some rows; it gives once, few, many or a size class.

TRBV7-8,TRBJ2-3,.,.,TGTGCCAGCAGCTTATTGGGCGGGCCAGATACGCAGTATTTT,CASSLLGGPDTQYF
TRBV5-1,TRBJ2-1,.,TRBD2,TGCGCCAGCAGCGGAGGCCTACTAGCGGAGGCCTACAATGAGCAGTTCTTC,CASSGGLLAEAYNEQFF
TRBV19,TRBJ2-1,.,.,TGTGCCAGTAGTATTTTGGGCCAGGGCCGCCCCGATGAGCAGTTCTTC,CASSILGQGRPDEQFF
TRBV19,TRBJ1-1,.,.,TGTGCCAGTCAGATGGGGAGGACACCCTCTGGAGCTTTCTTT,CASQMGRTPSGAFF
TRBV6-2/TRBV6-3,TRBJ1-1,.,.,TGTGCCAGCAGTTACAGCAGGGAAGGAACTGAAGCTTTCTTT,CASSYSREGTEAFF
TRBV6-6,TRBJ1-3,.,.,TGTGCCAGCAGGCCTAAAGAGACAGGTGGAAACACCATATATTTT,CASRPKETGGNTIYF
TRBV7-9,TRBJ2-5,.,.,TGTGCCAGCAGCCCCCGCGGGCCAGAGACCCAGTACTTC,CASSPRGPETQYF
TRBV19,TRBJ2-5,once,.,TGTGCCAGTAGTATAGGGACAAGCCAAGAGACCCAGTACTTC,CASSIGTSQETQYF
TRBV6-2/TRBV6-3,TRBJ2-7,few,TRBD2,TGTGCCAGCAGTTACGTCCCCAGCGGGAGACTCTACGAGCAGTACTTC,CASSYVPSGRLYEQYF
TRBV7-2,TRBJ2-2,once,TRBD1,TGTGCCAGCAGCTTAGCAAGACAGGGCCCAACGAACACCGGGGAGCTGTTTTTT,CASSLARQGPTNTGELFF
TRBV5-5,TRBJ1-4,.,TRBD1,TGTGCCAGCAGCCTTGGGACAGCTAATGAAAAACTGTTTTTT,CASSLGTANEKLFF
TRBV10-3,TRBJ1-1,.,TRBD1,TGTGCCACCAAGACAGGGATGAACACTGAAGCTTTCTTT,CATKTGMNTEAFF
TRBV27,TRBJ1-2,.,.,TGTGCCAGCAGTTTAGCGGGGCCCAACTATGGCTACACCTTC,CASSLAGPNYGYTF
TRBV28,TRBJ1-5,.,.,TGTGCCAGCAGTCTCCTTTTGGCCGAAGAATCCAATCAGCCCCAGCATTTT,CASSLLLAEESNQPQHF
TRBV2,TRBJ2-3,.,TRBD2,TGTGCCTGCACCGAACTAGCGGGAATTTGGGGGATTAGGACAGATACGCAGTATTTT,CACTELAGIWGIRTDTQYF
TRBV19,TRBJ2-3,.,TRBD2,TGTGCCAGTAGTATAGCTCGGGACTACCGACCTAGCACAGATACGCAGTATTTT,CASSIARDYRPSTDTQYF
TRBV7-9,TRBJ2-3,.,.,TGTGCCAGCAGCTTAGGGCTTAGCACAGATACGCAGTATTTT,CASSLGLSTDTQYF
TRBV2,TRBJ1-2,once,.,TGTGCCAGCATGTTGAGGGCCAATCTATATGGCTACACCTTC,CASMLRANLYGYTF
TRBV7-3,TRBJ2-5,.,TRBD1,TGTGCCAGCAGCCGGACAGGGGGCGGACAAGAGACCCAGTACTTC,CASSRTGGGQETQYF
TRBV18,TRBJ1-2,.,TRBD1,TGTGCCAGCTCACCCGACAGGGGAGCTAACTATGGCTACACCTTC,CASSPDRGANYGYTF
TRBV7-3,TRBJ2-1,.,.,TGTGCCAGCAGCCCACGGGACTCTAGAACCTCGCAGTTCTTC,CASSPRDSRTSQFF
TRBV10-3,TRBJ1-1,.,.,TGTGCCATCAGTGATCGGGGGTCAAACACTGAAGCTTTCTTT,CAISDRGSNTEAFF
TRBV28,TRBJ1-4,once,TRBD1,TGTGCCAGCAGTCGAACCCGGGACAGGGGTGAAAAACTGTTTTTT,CASSRTRDRGEKLFF
TRBV7-2,TRBJ2-7,.,TRBD1,TGTGCCAGCAGCTTCTCCGGGACAGGAGCCTACGAGCAGTACTTC,CASSFSGTGAYEQYF
TRBV6-2/TRBV6-3,TRBJ2-4,.,TRBD2,TGTGCCAGCAGTTACTCGACTAGCGGGGGGAGAATGGCCAAAAACATTCAGTACTTC,CASSYSTSGGRMAKNIQYF
TRBV6-6,TRBJ2-7,.,.,TGTGCCAGCAGTCCTTCCCACGGAGGCTCCTACGAGCAGTACTTC,CASSPSHGGSYEQYF
TRBV5-4,TRBJ1-4,.,.,TGTGCCAGCAGCCCGCAACAGGGATCTAATGAAAAACTGTTTTTT,CASSPQQGSNEKLFF
TRBV7-2,TRBJ1-5,.,TRBD1,TGTGCCAGCAGCCCAGACAGGGGAAGAGGTCAGCCCCAGCATTTT,CASSPDRGRGQPQHF
TRBV11-2,TRBJ2-6,.,.,TGTGCCAGCAGCTTCGGGAAAACTCTGTTGGCCAACGTCCTGACTTTC,CASSFGKTLLANVLTF
TRBV25-1,TRBJ1-3,.,.,TGTGCCAGCAGTGTGTTGACAGAACAATCTGGAAACACCATATATTTT,CASSVLTEQSGNTIYF
TRBV18,TRBJ2-2,.,TRBD1,TGTGCCAGCTCACCACTGGGACAGGGGCCTATCGGGACCGGGGAGCTGTTTTTT,CASSPLGQGPIGTGELFF
TRBV2,TRBJ2-7,.,.,TGTGCCAGCAGTGGTACGGGCAGGGCCTCCTACGAGCAGTACTTC,CASSGTGRASYEQYF
TRBV19,TRBJ1-2,.,TRBD1,TGTGCCAGTAGTAGGCAGGGGGCAGGGGGCTACACCTTC,CASSRQGAGGYTF
TRBV27,TRBJ2-2,once,TRBD2,TGTGCCAGCAGTTTCGGGGGGGCTGGGACCGGGGAGCTGTTTTTT,CASSFGGAGTGELFF
TRBV10-3,TRBJ1-4,.,TRBD1,TGTGCCATTCGGACAGGGGCTAATGAAAAACTGTTTTTT,CAIRTGANEKLFF
TRBV5-1,TRBJ1-1,.,.,TGCGCCAGCAGCACCCGGGAGCAAGTTCTTTTTTCAGACACTGAAGCTTTCTTT,CASSTREQVLFSDTEAFF
TRBV5-8,TRBJ1-4,once,.,TGTGCCAGCAGACAAGGGACAACTACTAATGAAAAACTGTTTTTT,CASRQGTTTNEKLFF
TRBV7-2,TRBJ2-6,.,.,TGTGCCAGCAGCGCAAGGGGGTTCGGGGCCAACGTCCTGACTTTC,CASSARGFGANVLTF
TRBV5-4,TRBJ2-1,.,TRBD1,TGTGCCAGCAGCTCTGGGGACAGGGTCGGCAATGAGCAGTTCTTC,CASSSGDRVGNEQFF
TRBV27,TRBJ2-7,.,TRBD1,TGTGCCAGCAAACCGAACCGGGACAGGGGGCAAGAGCAGTACTTC,CASKPNRDRGQEQYF
TRBV9,TRBJ2-2,.,.,TGTGCCAGCAGCTCGACTGATAGCGGAACCGGGGAGCTGTTTTTT,CASSSTDSGTGELFF
TRBV5-5,TRBJ2-7,.,.,TGTGCCAGCAGCTCTCGGGGGAACACCTACGAGCAGTACTTC,CASSSRGNTYEQYF
TRBV27,TRBJ1-1,.,.,TGTGCCAGCAGTTTATGGATGGGAGGTACTGAAGCTTTCTTT,CASSLWMGGTEAFF
TRBV6-2/TRBV6-3,TRBJ2-1,.,.,TGTGCCAGCAGTTACCCATTGGGGGGCAATGAGCAGTTCTTC,CASSYPLGGNEQFF
TRBV9,TRBJ2-7,.,TRBD1,TGTGCCAGCAGCCAAGGCGAGACAGGGTTCTACGAGCAGTACTTC,CASSQGETGFYEQYF
TRBV18,TRBJ1-1,.,.,TGTGCCAGCTCATCCCTAGACCACCGGGACACTGAAGCTTTCTTT,CASSSLDHRDTEAFF
TRBV30,TRBJ1-4,.,TRBD1,TGTGCCTCCCGACAGGGATATAATGAAAAACTGTTTTTT,CASRQGYNEKLFF
TRBV6-1,TRBJ2-2,.,.,TGTGCCAGCAGTGAAGTTCCGGAGACCGGGGAGCTGTTTTTT,CASSEVPETGELFF
TRBV21-1,TRBJ1-2,.,.,TGTGCCAGCAGCAAAGAAGGAGGGAGGGTACTTAACTATGGCTACACCTTC,CASSKEGGRVLNYGYTF
TRBV5-1,TRBJ2-5,.,TRBD1,TGCGCCAGCAGCAGGGGTTCAGGGGGCCAAGAGACCCAGTACTTC,CASSRGSGGQETQYF
TRBV3-1/TRBV3-2,TRBJ1-2,.,.,TGTGCCAGCAGCCAAGAAGGGCAGGGCTATGGCTACACCTTC,CASSQEGQGYGYTF
TRBV7-9,TRBJ1-4,once,.,TGTGCCAGCCATCCGGGGGGACGGGGAACTAATGAAAAACTGTTTTTT,CASHPGGRGTNEKLFF
TRBV6-2/TRBV6-3,TRBJ2-3,.,TRBD1,TGTGCCAGCAGCCGCCCTGGGACAGGGAATATGGATACGCAGTATTTT,CASSRPGTGNMDTQYF
TRBV2,TRBJ1-5,.,.,TGTGCCAGCAGCTATGGAGGACCTTGGCCCCAGCATTTT,CASSYGGPWPQHF
TRBV9,TRBJ1-4,.,TRBD1,TGTGCCAGCAGTGACCGACAGGGGGGAGGTGAAAAACTGTTTTTT,CASSDRQGGGEKLFF
TRBV6-5,TRBJ2-5,.,TRBD2,TGTGCCAGCAGTCTTGTAGGGACTAGTGGAGAGACCCAGTACTTC,CASSLVGTSGETQYF